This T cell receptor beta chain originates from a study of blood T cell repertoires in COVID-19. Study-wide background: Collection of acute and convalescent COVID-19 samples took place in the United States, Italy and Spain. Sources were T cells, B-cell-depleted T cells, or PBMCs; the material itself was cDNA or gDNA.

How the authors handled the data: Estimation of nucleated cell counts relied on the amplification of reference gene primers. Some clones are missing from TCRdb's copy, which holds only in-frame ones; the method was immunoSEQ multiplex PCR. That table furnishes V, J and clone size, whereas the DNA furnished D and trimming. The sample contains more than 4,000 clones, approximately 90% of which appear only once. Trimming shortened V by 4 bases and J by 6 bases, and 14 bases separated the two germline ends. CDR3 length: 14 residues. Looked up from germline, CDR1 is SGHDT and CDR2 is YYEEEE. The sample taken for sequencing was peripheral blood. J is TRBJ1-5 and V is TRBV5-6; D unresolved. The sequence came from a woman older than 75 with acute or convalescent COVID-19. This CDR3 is CASSNPGVGQPQHF. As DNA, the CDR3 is TGTGCCAGCAGCAACCCCGGGGTCGGTCAGCCCCAGCATTTT.